Listed here are 19 T cell receptor beta chains from one sample, sequenced in a study of cytomegalovirus exposure and HLA in healthy donors. The primer mix had 60 Vbeta and 13 Jbeta primers. TCRdb keeps only in-frame clones here, not all; method: immunoSEQ multiplex PCR. This table holds 95,000 to 150,000 clones, approximately 66% found once. The sample consisted of PBMCs. The receptor source for this set is a woman aged 40 to 55 in good health and CMV-seropositive.

The chain combines TRBV10-3 with TRBJ2-7; D is possibly TRBD1 (6 bases). Looked up from germline, CDR1 is ENHRY and CDR2 is SYGVKD. The CDR3 runs to 12 residues. The germline V and J ends were trimmed by 5 bases and 4 bases, with 9 bases remaining between them. This chain's CDR3 is CAISPQGYEQYF. The CDR3 DNA follows: TGTGCCATCAGTCCTCAGGGGTACGAGCAGTACTTC.

This clone was counted between two and nine times. The chain couples TRBV19 to TRBJ2-7; D not certain. Germline CDR1 and CDR2: LNHDA and SQIVND (reference sequence). The CDR3 length is 15 residues. V lost 6 bases, J lost 1 base, and 16 bases lay in between. In DNA form, the CDR3 reads TGTGCCAGTAGACCTACCGAGGCGATATCCTACGAGCAGTACTTC. This sequence encodes CASRPTEAISYEQYF. Full variable domain (rest looked up from reference TRBV19 and TRBJ2-7): DGGITQSPKYLFRKEGQNVTLSCEQNLNHDAMYWYRQDPGQGLRLIYYSQIVNDFQKGDIAEGYSVSREKKESFPLTVTSAQKNPTAFYLCASRPTEAISYEQYFGPGTRLTVT.

This clone came up a few times. This sequence joins TRBV6-1 and TRBJ2-7; tentatively, D is TRBD2 (6 bases). This CDR3 comprises 15 residues. Per the germline V gene, CDR1 is MNHNS and CDR2 is SASEGT. V was clipped by 0 bases and J by 4 bases, with 13 bases between them. The DNA for the CDR3 is TGTGCCAGCAGTGAAGCAGGGGTAGCGGCTTACGAGCAGTACTTC. Encoded protein: CASSEAGVAAYEQYF.

This clone has a single count. The chain recombines TRBV6-1 with TRBJ2-2, with 16 nucleotides matching TRBD2. The CDR3 consists of 18 residues. V was pared by 2 bases and J by 4 bases, with 4 bases of the junction left unmatched. The germline V gene has CDR1 MNHNS and CDR2 SASEGT. DNA for the CDR3: TGTGCCAGCAGTGAACCGGGACTAGCGGGGGGGCCCACCGGGGAGCTGTTTTTT. It translates to CASSEPGLAGGPTGELFF.

This clone was picked up many times. The rearrangement links TRBV10-2 to TRBJ1-1, with D uncertain. This CDR3 comprises 13 residues. V was clipped by 7 bases and J by 5 bases, with 14 bases between them. Germline V gene sequence: CDR1 WSHSY, CDR2 SAAADI. CDR3 loop: CASTDARGTEAFF. Here the CDR3 DNA reads TGCGCCAGCACGGACGCACGGGGAACTGAAGCTTTCTTT.

This chain links TRBV25-1 with TRBJ2-5; 9 nucleotides match TRBD2. CDR1 MGHDK and CDR2 SYGVNS come from the germline V gene. The CDR3 has 15 amino acids. V lost 4 bases to trimming and J lost 5 bases; unmatched junction nucleotides: 8. The DNA of the CDR3 is TGTGCCAGCAGTGCAGGGCTAGCGGGGAGGGAGACCCAGTACTTC. Translated: CASSAGLAGRETQYF.

In this sample, this clone turned up a few times. V is TRBV6-5 and J is TRBJ1-2; maybe TRBD1 (6 bases). The length of the CDR3 is 13 residues. With 2 bases removed from V and 2 bases from J, the gap between germline ends came to 6 bases. Germline V gene lookup returns CDR1 MNHEY and CDR2 SVGAGI. Here the CDR3 reads CASSYTGNYGYTF. The CDR3 bases are TGTGCCAGCAGTTACACAGGGAACTATGGCTACACCTTC.

The rearrangement joins TRBV11-3 to TRBJ2-3; 14 bases map to TRBD2. This CDR3 contains 18 residues. Germline lookup yields CDR1 SGHNT and CDR2 YENEEA. V shed 1 base, J shed 9 bases, and the junction held 12 bases outside the gene matches. The CDR3 reads CASSLVRGLAGAKLTQYF. The DNA for the CDR3 is TGTGCCAGCAGCTTAGTTCGGGGACTAGCGGGGGCCAAGCTCACGCAGTATTTT. The variable domain in full, completed from reference TRBV11-3 and TRBJ2-3, reads EAGVVQSPRYKIIEKKQPVAFWCNPISGHNTLYWYLQNLGQGPELLIRYENEEAVDDSQLPKDRFSAERLKGVDSTLKIQPAELGDSAVYLCASSLVRGLAGAKLTQYFGPGTRLTVL.

This clone has only a few counts. The chain recombines TRBV6-5 with TRBJ1-4; 9 positions agree with TRBD1. CDR3 length: 14 residues. CDR1 and CDR2 (germline): MNHEY, SVGAGI. Losses at the gene ends were 7 bases for V and 7 bases for J; bases not matched to a gene: 7. The CDR3 region has the DNA TGTGCCAGCAACCCGGGACAGGGAAGTGAAAAACTGTTTTTT. Encoded protein: CASNPGQGSEKLFF.

This chain connects TRBV5-1 to TRBJ1-1, with D possibly being TRBD1 (5 bases). The CDR3 sequence is 14 residues long. The V and J ends lost 1 base and 1 base respectively, with 8 bases between them. Germline values: CDR1 SGHRS, CDR2 YFSETQ. The CDR3 sequence is CASSLMQGNTEAFF. In DNA, the CDR3 is TGCGCCAGCAGCTTGATGCAGGGGAACACTGAAGCTTTCTTT.

V gene TRBV19 combines with J gene TRBJ2-5; D unresolved. Trimming removed 2 bases from V and 5 bases from J, with 9 bases in between. The V gene's germline CDR1 is LNHDA and CDR2 SQIVND (reference sequence). This CDR3 spans 13 amino acids. CDR3 in amino acids: CASSITVSETQYF. The CDR3 DNA reads as TGTGCCAGTAGTATAACAGTCTCGGAGACCCAGTACTTC.

In this sample, this clone turned up once. The chain is built from TRBV28 and TRBJ1-2, with D perhaps matching TRBD1 (6 bases). V lost 7 bases to trimming and J lost 2 bases, with 14 bases between them. This CDR3 has 14 residues. Germline loops: CDR1 MDHEN, CDR2 SYDVKM. CDR3 DNA sequence: TGTGCCAGCATCGAAACAGGGTGGAACTATGGCTACACCTTC. It codes for CASIETGWNYGYTF.

The chain combines TRBV6-5 with TRBJ2-5; 7 bases are a match to TRBD1. Germline V gives CDR1 MNHEY, CDR2 SVGAGI. The CDR3 length is 16 residues. J gave up 2 bases and V 0 bases, and 6 bases lay outside the gene matches. CDR3 nucleotides: TGTGCCAGCAGTTACTCGACTACAGGGGCACAAGAGACCCAGTACTTC. This codes for CASSYSTTGAQETQYF.

On this clone: The junction differs from germline at one of its ends, possibly a read error. The chain uses TRBV18 and TRBJ2-5; D possibly corresponds to TRBD2 (7 bases). CDR1 is KGHSH and CDR2 is LQKENI in the germline V gene. CDR3 length: 14 residues. In nucleotides, the CDR3 is TGTGCCAGCTCACCACCAGGGGGGGAAGATACCCAGTACTTC. Protein: CASSPPGGEDTQYF.

The chain recombines TRBV27 with TRBJ1-6; D remains ambiguous. Germline assignment: CDR1 MNHEY and CDR2 SMNVEV (reference sequence). V gave up 3 bases and J gave up 1 base, with 7 bases separating them. The CDR3 loop spans 15 amino acids. DNA of the CDR3: TGTGCCAGCAGTTTGGAGAGGTCCTATAATTCACCCCTCCACTTT. Its protein is CASSLERSYNSPLHF.

This clone was counted between two and nine times. The chain joins TRBV29-1 to TRBJ2-3, with 9 bases aligning to TRBD2. The germline CDR1 and CDR2 sequences are SQVTM and ANQGSEA. The trim removed 6 bases at V and 3 bases at J, leaving 7 bases unmatched. The CDR3 has 14 amino acids. The CDR3 DNA reads TGCAGCGTCCACGGACTAGCGAGTACAGATACGCAGTATTTT. The encoded protein is CSVHGLASTDTQYF.

This clone was observed a few times. The V call is TRBV12-5, the J call TRBJ2-1; TRBD2 aligns across 12 bases. The CDR3 sequence is 15 residues long. From germline, CDR1 is LGHNT and CDR2 FRNRAP. V lost 2 bases and J lost 10; bases outside the gene matches: 6. CDR3 amino acids: CASGLLAGGPGEQFF. CDR3 nucleotide sequence: TGTGCTAGTGGTTTGCTAGCGGGAGGGCCCGGGGAGCAGTTCTTC.

This clone has only a few counts. The chain uses TRBV28 and TRBJ1-4, with D tentatively TRBD1 (6 bases). Per the germline V gene, CDR1 is MDHEN and CDR2 is SYDVKM. The CDR3 contains 13 residues. V lost 9 bases and J 0 bases, leaving 8 bases between the germline ends. CDR3 protein: CASGTTTNEKLFF. CDR3 sequence (DNA): TGTGCCAGTGGGACAACAACTAATGAAAAACTGTTTTTT.

The chain links TRBV29-1 to TRBJ2-2; D is undetermined. Germline CDR1 SQVTM, CDR2 ANQGSEA. This CDR3 comprises 13 residues. CDR3 region: CRRSTANTGELFF. DNA of the CDR3: TGCAGGCGGTCCACCGCGAACACCGGGGAGCTGTTTTTT.